This passage covers 18 T cell receptor beta chains from one sample sequenced in a study of neurological immune-mediated disorders. TCRdb re-analysed the 5' RACE reads in MiXCR, keeping a single row per CDR3 protein. The sample consists of tens of thousands of distinct CDR3 sequences, 5% to 5.5% of them appearing once. The sequencing input was PBMCs. Receptors were obtained from a woman in her twenties or thirties with multiple sclerosis.

This clonotype was detected many times. The chain links TRBV12-5 to TRBJ2-7, with TRBD1 matching 7 bases. The CDR3 sequence is 16 residues long. Germline CDR1 reads LGHNT; CDR2 reads FRNRAP. V was clipped by 0 bases and J by 3 bases; unmatched bases: 8. CDR3 in DNA: TGTGCTAGTGGTTTGGTCGACAGGGCGCGAATCTACGAGCAGTACGTC. Its translation: CASGLVDRARIYEQYV.

Ten or more counts support this clonotype. This rearrangement joins TRBV5-1 to TRBJ2-7; the D is unclear. Trimming shortened V by 0 bases and J by 0 bases, and 7 bases separated the two germline ends. CDR3 size: 14 residues. Germline V CDR1 and CDR2: SGHRS, YFSETQ. CDR3 loop: CASSLASGSYEQYV. The CDR3 DNA follows: TGCGCCAGCAGCTTGGCCTCGGGCTCCTACGAGCAGTACGTC.

This clonotype turned up a few times. The gene calls are TRBV9 and TRBJ2-5; possibly TRBD2 for D (6 bases). V lost 0 bases and J lost 2, with 8 bases in between. The CDR3 has 14 residues. CDR1 and CDR2 from the germline V gene are SGDLS and YYNGEE. The chain's CDR3 is CASSVVAAQETQYF. The CDR3 coding sequence is TGTGCCAGCAGCGTAGTAGCGGCTCAAGAGACCCAGTACTTC. Full variable domain (rest looked up from reference TRBV9 and TRBJ2-5): DSGVTQTPKHLITATGQRVTLRCSPRSGDLSVYWYQQSLDQGLQFLIQYYNGEERAKGNILERFSAQQFPDLHSELNLSSLELGDSALYFCASSVVAAQETQYFGPGTRLLVL.

This clonotype was counted ten times or more. This chain joins TRBV12-3 or TRBV12-4 and TRBJ1-1; D gene unclear. V lost 5 bases, J lost 0 bases, and 10 bases lay in between. The CDR3 totals 14 residues. The CDR3 loop reads CASSAPGLNTEAFF. In DNA form, the CDR3 reads TGTGCCAGCAGTGCTCCGGGCCTGAACACTGAAGCTTTCTTT.

Ten or more counts support this clonotype. The rearrangement uses TRBV6-4 and TRBJ2-5; TRBD1 aligns across 7 bases. Losses at the gene ends were 0 bases for V and 3 bases for J; bases not matched to a gene: 7. This CDR3 is built from 16 residues. CDR1 MRHNA and CDR2 SNTAGT come from the germline V gene. The CDR3 nucleotides read TGTGCCAGCAGTGACTCGAGTAAGGGGGCAAAAGAGACCCAGTACTTC. Translation: CASSDSSKGAKETQYF.

The sample holds many counts of this clonotype. The chain has TRBV6-1 and TRBJ2-1; weak D call: TRBD2 (6 bases). The V gene's germline CDR1 is MNHNS and CDR2 SASEGT. This CDR3 region has 16 residues. Deletions cut 4 bases from V and 4 bases from J, with 17 bases between. The chain's CDR3 is CASSGTFGTLYNEQFF. CDR3 DNA: TGTGCCAGCAGTGGTACCTTCGGGACTTTATACAATGAGCAGTTCTTC.

This clonotype was picked up many times. The chain combines TRBV7-8 with TRBJ2-2, with D hard to call. Germline V lookup: CDR1 SGHVS, CDR2 FQNEAQ. The CDR3 length is 14 residues. V dropped 3 bases and J dropped 3 bases, with 8 bases sitting between them. The CDR3 sequence is CASSLTGYTGELFF. The CDR3 DNA reads TGTGCCAGCAGCTTGACGGGTTACACCGGGGAGCTGTTTTTT.

There are many counts of this clonotype. This chain uses TRBV3-1 with TRBJ1-6; D remains unclear. V lost 1 base to trimming and J lost 3 bases, with 4 bases between them. Germline CDR1 is LGHDT and CDR2 is YNNKEL (reference sequence). CDR3 length equals 14 residues. CDR3 in amino acids: CASSQGGYNSPLHF. The CDR3 coding sequence is TGTGCCAGCAGCCAAGGGGGCTATAATTCACCCCTCCACTTT.

This clonotype has a count of ten or more. This sequence joins TRBV19 and TRBJ2-7; 11 bases map to TRBD2. The germline CDR1 and CDR2 sequences are LNHDA and SQIVND (reference sequence). The CDR3 is 14 residues long. The V segment lost 6 bases and the J segment 1 base; nucleotides outside the gene matches: 2. The CDR3 bases are TGTGCCAGTAGCGGGACTAGCGGATCCTACGAGCAGTACTTC. It codes for CASSGTSGSYEQYF.

This clonotype occurred many times. The chain carries TRBV5-1 and TRBJ1-2, with TRBD1 identical over 9 bases. J gave up 6 bases and V 0 bases, and 0 bases lay outside the gene matches. The germline gives CDR1 SGHRS, CDR2 YFSETQ. CDR3 length: 13 amino acids. CDR3 sequence reads: CASSLGDRDGYTF. The CDR3 DNA is TGCGCCAGCAGCTTGGGGGACAGGGATGGCTACACCTTC.

This clonotype occurred many times. CDR3 sequence (DNA): TGTGCCAGCAGTTTATCCGGACTAGTCGGTGAGACCCAGTACTTC. Residues: CASSLSGLVGETQYF. V and J are TRBV27 and TRBJ2-5; 7 bases map to TRBD2. The CDR3 is 15 amino acids. The V gene end was trimmed by 0 bases and the J gene end by 5 bases; junction bases not matched to a gene: 6. Germline V gives CDR1 MNHEY, CDR2 SMNVEV (reference sequence).

The chain couples TRBV20-1 to TRBJ2-7; 10 bases are shared with TRBD1. Germline V CDR1 and CDR2: DFQATT, SNEGSKA (reference sequence). J lost 4 bases, V lost 6 bases, and 12 bases had no gene match. The CDR3 covers 15 residues. The CDR3 sequence: CSARGFGTGVYEQYF. The CDR3, as DNA: TGCAGTGCCCGCGGGTTCGGGACAGGGGTATACGAGCAGTACTTC.

In this sample, this clonotype turned up many times. V is TRBV5-1 and J is TRBJ2-7, with D perhaps matching TRBD2 (5 bases). This CDR3 has 13 amino acids. Trimming pared 4 bases from V and 2 bases from J, leaving 10 bases between. Germline loops: CDR1 SGHRS, CDR2 YFSETQ. The CDR3 DNA reads TGCGCCAGCAGCCCACGGGGAGCCTACGAGCAGTACTTC. It yields the protein CASSPRGAYEQYF.

This clonotype was counted at least ten times. V usage is TRBV7-8 and J usage is TRBJ2-1, with 11 positions matching TRBD2. CDR3 length: 15 amino acids. The germline V gene encodes CDR1 SGHVS and CDR2 FQNEAQ. Trimming took 5 bases from V and 7 from J; bases not matched to a gene: 7. CDR3 DNA: TGTGCCAGCAGCCTTAGCGGGAGGGTACGGAATGAGCAGTTCTTC. Its translation is CASSLSGRVRNEQFF. Looking up the rest from reference TRBV7-8 and TRBJ2-1 gives the full variable domain: GAGVSQSPRYKVAKRGQDVALRCDPISGHVSLFWYQQALGQGPEFLTYFQNEAQLDKSGLPSDRFFAERPEGSVSTLKIQRTQQEDSAVYLCASSLSGRVRNEQFFGPGTRLTVL.

This clonotype came up many times. This chain links TRBV6-2 or TRBV6-3 with TRBJ2-2; no clear D. Germline loops: CDR1 MNHEY, CDR2 SVGEGT. V was cut by 0 bases and J by 1 base, with 0 bases left in between. The CDR3 has 13 residues. CDR3 loop: CASSYSNTGELFF. CDR3 DNA sequence: TGTGCCAGCAGTTACTCGAACACCGGGGAGCTGTTTTTT.

This clonotype was recorded many times. This rearrangement joins TRBV20-1 to TRBJ2-5; 13 bases agree with TRBD2. The CDR3 consists of 15 residues. Germline V gene data show CDR1 as DFQATT and CDR2 as SNEGSKA (reference sequence). Trimming took 8 bases from V and 5 from J; bases not matched to a gene: 11. The DNA for the CDR3 is TGCAGTTATCGTGGGGGACTAGCGGGGTCGGAGACCCAGTACTTC. It codes for CSYRGGLAGSETQYF.

This clonotype was seen many times. The chain is built from TRBV5-1 and TRBJ1-2; D remains unclear. Trimming shortened V by 4 bases and J by 7 bases, and 20 bases separated the two germline ends. CDR3 size: 15 residues. CDR1 and CDR2 (germline): SGHRS, YFSETQ. The CDR3 nucleotides read TGCGCCAGCAGCCCGACCATAGGTGGTTTGGGTGGCTACACCTTC. Amino acid sequence: CASSPTIGGLGGYTF.

This clonotype was seen many times. This rearrangement joins TRBV20-1 to TRBJ2-3, with 7 bases fitting TRBD2. The germline V gene encodes CDR1 DFQATT and CDR2 SNEGSKA (reference sequence). Trimming removed 5 bases from V and 6 bases from J; junction bases left unmatched: 29. This CDR3 spans 20 amino acids. CDR3: CSAQGDRYAAGRVWVDTQYF. In DNA, the CDR3 is TGCAGTGCTCAGGGAGATAGATACGCAGCGGGACGAGTGTGGGTTGATACGCAGTATTTT.